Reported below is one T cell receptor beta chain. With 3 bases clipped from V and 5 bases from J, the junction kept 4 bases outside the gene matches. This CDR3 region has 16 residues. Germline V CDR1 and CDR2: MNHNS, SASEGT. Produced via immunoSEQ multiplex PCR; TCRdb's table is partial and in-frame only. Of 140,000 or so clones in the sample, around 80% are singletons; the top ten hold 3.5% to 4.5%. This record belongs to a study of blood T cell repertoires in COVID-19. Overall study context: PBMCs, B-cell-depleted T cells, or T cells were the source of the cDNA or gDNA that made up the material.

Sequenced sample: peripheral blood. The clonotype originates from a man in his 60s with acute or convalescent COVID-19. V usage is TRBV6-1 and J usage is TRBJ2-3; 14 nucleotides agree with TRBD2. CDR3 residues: CASSELGTSGRDTQYF. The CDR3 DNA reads TGTGCCAGCAGTGAGTTGGGGACTAGCGGGAGAGATACGCAGTATTTT.